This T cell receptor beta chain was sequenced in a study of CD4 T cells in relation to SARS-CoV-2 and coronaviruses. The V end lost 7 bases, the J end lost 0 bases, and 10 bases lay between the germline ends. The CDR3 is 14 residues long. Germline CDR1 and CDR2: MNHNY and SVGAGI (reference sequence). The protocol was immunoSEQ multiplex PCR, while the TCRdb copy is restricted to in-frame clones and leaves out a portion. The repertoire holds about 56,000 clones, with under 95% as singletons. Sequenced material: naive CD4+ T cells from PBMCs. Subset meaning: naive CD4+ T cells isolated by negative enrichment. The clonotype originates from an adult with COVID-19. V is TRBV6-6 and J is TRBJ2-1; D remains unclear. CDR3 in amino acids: CASIGASSYNEQFF. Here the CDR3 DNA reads TGTGCCAGCATAGGCGCGAGCTCCTACAATGAGCAGTTCTTC.